What follows are 29 T cell receptor beta chains derived from one specimen sequenced in a study of blood T cell repertoires in COVID-19. The assay was immunoSEQ multiplex PCR, and TCRdb's table has in-frame clones only and misses some. Found here are hundreds of thousands of clones, about 88% of them singletons; the top ten hold about 1.5%. The sample consisted of PBMCs or T cells enriched from blood (not recorded which). The receptors shown here come from a woman between 18 and 29 years old who had been exposed to COVID-19.

The chain has TRBV9 and TRBJ1-3, with a tentative D call TRBD1 (5 bases). Germline V lookup: CDR1 SGDLS, CDR2 YYNGEE. Trimming shortened V by 0 bases and J by 0 bases, and 10 bases separated the two germline ends. The CDR3 is 16 residues long. The CDR3 region has the DNA TGTGCCAGCAGCGTAGGTCCGGGGGTCTCTGGAAACACCATATATTTT. Translated, it gives CASSVGPGVSGNTIYF. Combining the CDR3 with reference TRBV9 and TRBJ1-3 gives the whole variable domain DSGVTQTPKHLITATGQRVTLRCSPRSGDLSVYWYQQSLDQGLQFLIQYYNGEERAKGNILERFSAQQFPDLHSELNLSSLELGDSALYFCASSVGPGVSGNTIYFGEGSWLTVV.

The rearrangement uses TRBV7-9 and TRBJ2-3; 13 positions match TRBD2. CDR1 SEHNR and CDR2 FQNEAQ come from the germline V gene (reference sequence). Trimming removed 5 bases from V and 5 bases from J; junction bases left unmatched: 7. The CDR3 is 16 residues long. The CDR3 is CASSGTSGGAVDTQYF. The CDR3 bases are TGTGCCAGCAGCGGAACTAGCGGGGGGGCTGTAGATACGCAGTATTTT.

V usage is TRBV24-1 and J usage is TRBJ1-2; a weak D match, TRBD1 (6 bases). Germline CDR1 KGHDR, CDR2 SFDVKD. The CDR3 is 17 residues long. Deletions cut 1 base from V and 6 bases from J, with 20 bases between. CDR3 in DNA: TGTGCCACCAGTGATTTTGGGGAGGGGGTGGAGATAGATGGCTACACCTTC. It yields the protein CATSDFGEGVEIDGYTF.

This clone was counted once. The chain carries TRBV15 and TRBJ2-3; 9 nucleotides agree with TRBD2. Germline assignment: CDR1 LNHNV and CDR2 YYDKDF (reference sequence). V shed 2 bases, J shed 5 bases, and the junction held 8 bases outside the gene matches. There are 16 residues in the CDR3. The CDR3 DNA sequence: TGTGCCACCAGCAGACTAGCGGGGAGTGGGAGAGATACGCAGTATTTT. Its translation: CATSRLAGSGRDTQYF. The complete variable domain, with remaining parts taken from reference TRBV15 and TRBJ2-3, reads DAMVIQNPRYQVTQFGKPVTLSCSQTLNHNVMYWYQQKSSQAPKLLFHYYDKDFNNEADTPDNFQSRRPNTSFCFLDIRSPGLGDTAMYLCATSRLAGSGRDTQYFGPGTRLTVL.

The chain couples TRBV6-5 to TRBJ2-6, with D perhaps TRBD2 (6 bases). The CDR3 consists of 15 residues. V lost 2 bases, J lost 8 bases, and 13 bases lay in between. Germline assignment: CDR1 MNHEY and CDR2 SVGAGI. CDR3 coding DNA: TGTGCCAGCAGTTACGAAGGGGAGGTGACCAACGTCCTGACTTTC. This gives the protein CASSYEGEVTNVLTF.

The chain links TRBV7-9 to TRBJ2-1; 9 nucleotides align to TRBD1. The V segment lost 5 bases and the J segment 7 bases; nucleotides outside the gene matches: 6. Germline V gene lookup returns CDR1 SEHNR and CDR2 FQNEAQ (reference sequence). CDR3 length equals 14 residues. CDR3 region: CASSAGTGLNEQFF. The CDR3 region has the DNA TGTGCCAGCAGCGCCGGGACAGGGCTTAATGAGCAGTTCTTC.

Note on this clone: This sample includes further DNA sequences coding for the same CDR3. The genes are TRBV18 and TRBJ2-3; D not resolved. Germline loops: CDR1 KGHSH, CDR2 LQKENI. The CDR3 sequence is 11 residues long. Trimming removed 3 bases at V and 6 bases at J, with 4 bases between. In DNA, the CDR3 is TGTGCCAGCTCACCCGGGGATACGCAGTATTTT. Amino acid sequence: CASSPGDTQYF.

The V and J genes are TRBV3-1 (or the pseudogene TRBV3-2) and TRBJ2-2, with D hard to call. This CDR3 comprises 14 residues. Trimming took off 0 bases at V and 3 bases at J, with 5 bases between the two ends. The germline V gene encodes CDR1 LGHDT and CDR2 YNNKEL (reference sequence). The CDR3 reads CASSQDFHTGELFF. As DNA, the CDR3 is TGTGCCAGCAGCCAAGACTTCCACACCGGGGAGCTGTTTTTT.

The chain has TRBV19 and TRBJ2-7, with a possible D match to TRBD2 (5 bases). CDR1 is LNHDA and CDR2 is SQIVND in the germline V gene (reference sequence). CDR3 size: 12 residues. V was clipped by 2 bases and J by 7 bases, with 9 bases between them. The CDR3 loop reads CASSITSGEQYF. As DNA, the CDR3 is TGTGCCAGTAGTATAACGAGCGGTGAGCAGTACTTC. Full variable domain (remainder filled in from reference TRBV19 and TRBJ2-7): DGGITQSPKYLFRKEGQNVTLSCEQNLNHDAMYWYRQDPGQGLRLIYYSQIVNDFQKGDIAEGYSVSREKKESFPLTVTSAQKNPTAFYLCASSITSGEQYFGPGTRLTVT.

V gene TRBV4-3 combines with J gene TRBJ2-1, with a weak D call TRBD2 (6 bases). The CDR3 has 14 amino acids. V lost 3 bases, J lost 7 bases, and 13 bases lay in between. CDR1 LGHNA and CDR2 YSLEER come from the germline V gene. The CDR3 coding sequence is TGCGCCAGCAGCCATATATCCGGGGGAAATGAGCAGTTCTTC. Encoded protein: CASSHISGGNEQFF.

The J gene is TRBJ2-3, the V gene TRBV7-2; the match to TRBD2 covers 12 bases. This CDR3 has 17 residues. J gave up 1 base and V 5 bases, and 7 bases lay outside the gene matches. The V gene's germline CDR1 is SGHTA and CDR2 FQGNSA. CDR3 nucleotide sequence: TGTGCCAGCAGCCCCCGACTAGCGGGAGTAGGCACAGATACGCAGTATTTT. Its protein product is CASSPRLAGVGTDTQYF.

This chain links TRBV5-1 with TRBJ2-3, with 11 bases identical to TRBD2. The V segment lost 3 bases and the J segment 6 bases; nucleotides outside the gene matches: 12. The CDR3 runs to 17 residues. CDR1 is SGHRS, CDR2 YFSETQ, per germline. The CDR3 is CASSSPSSGRSGDTQYF. The CDR3 DNA reads as TGCGCCAGCAGCTCCCCTTCTAGCGGGAGGTCCGGTGATACGCAGTATTTT.

The chain combines TRBV28 with TRBJ2-7, with D perhaps matching TRBD1 (6 bases). Germline loops: CDR1 MDHEN, CDR2 SYDVKM. There are 14 residues in the CDR3. Trimming pared 3 bases from V and 2 bases from J, leaving 11 bases between. The CDR3 bases are TGTGCCAGCAGTTTTGTTCGGGACACCTACGAGCAGTACTTC. Amino acid sequence: CASSFVRDTYEQYF.

Points on this clone: The same CDR3 can be traced to other DNA sequences in this sample. The genes are TRBV30 and TRBJ1-2; D ambiguous. Trimming pared 1 base from V and 4 bases from J, leaving 4 bases between. The CDR3 length is 11 residues. Per germline, CDR1 GTSNPN and CDR2 SVGIG (reference sequence). The DNA of the CDR3 is TGTGCCTGGAGTGGCGGCTATGGCTACACCTTC. This codes for CAWSGGYGYTF.

This clone was counted only a few times. Other DNA sequences within the sample encode an identical CDR3. The chain joins TRBV28 to TRBJ2-7; TRBD2 matches at 9 bases. J was trimmed by 3 bases and V by 5 bases; bases with no gene match: 8. Germline CDR1 and CDR2: MDHEN and SYDVKM. This CDR3 spans 15 amino acids. The CDR3 region is CASSLSGLAGYEQYF. The CDR3 DNA is TGTGCCAGCAGTCTATCGGGACTAGCAGGCTACGAGCAGTACTTC.

This clone was seen more than once but under ten times. This rearrangement joins TRBV4-1 to TRBJ2-7, with D possibly being TRBD2 (5 bases). This CDR3 comprises 14 residues. Trimming shortened V by 4 bases and J by 3 bases, and 13 bases separated the two germline ends. CDR1 MGHRA and CDR2 YSYEKL come from the germline V gene. The CDR3 bases are TGCGCCAGCAGCCTTGAGGGAACATACTACGAGCAGTACTTC. It is translated as CASSLEGTYYEQYF.

V usage is TRBV24-1 and J usage is TRBJ1-4; the D is unclear. The CDR3 runs 14 residues. V was shortened by 4 bases and J by 3 bases, with 8 bases between the two germline ends. CDR1 is KGHDR and CDR2 is SFDVKD in the germline V gene. CDR3 nucleotides: TGTGCCACCAGTGAGTCGGGAGCTAATGAAAAACTGTTTTTT. This codes for CATSESGANEKLFF.

V and J are TRBV27 and TRBJ2-2; perhaps TRBD2 as D (6 bases). V lost 10 bases and J lost 7, with 16 bases in between. Germline CDR1 MNHEY, CDR2 SMNVEV (reference sequence). The CDR3 loop spans 13 amino acids. The CDR3 DNA reads TGTGCCATTAGGCGCCCCGGGGGCGGGGAGCTGTTTTTT. This encodes CAIRRPGGGELFF.

The chain is built from TRBV9 and TRBJ1-1, with D perhaps matching TRBD1 (5 bases). Per the germline V gene, CDR1 is SGDLS and CDR2 is YYNGEE. This CDR3 is built from 13 residues. Trimming removed 3 bases at V and 1 base at J, with 7 bases between. The chain's CDR3 is CASSGQGNTEAFF. For the CDR3, the DNA is TGTGCCAGCAGCGGGCAGGGGAACACTGAAGCTTTCTTT.

The chain employs TRBV19 and TRBJ2-7; tentative D call: TRBD1 (6 bases). CDR1 LNHDA and CDR2 SQIVND come from the germline V gene (reference sequence). This CDR3 has 9 residues. Trimming removed 11 bases at V and 9 bases at J, with 11 bases between. The CDR3 region has the DNA TGTGCCGGGGCAGGGGTGCAGTACTTC. This sequence encodes CAGAGVQYF.

This clone has just a few counts. The chain employs TRBV5-1 and TRBJ1-2; D ambiguous. This CDR3 region has 15 residues. The germline V gene encodes CDR1 SGHRS and CDR2 YFSETQ. Trimming shortened V by 0 bases and J by 2 bases, and 11 bases separated the two germline ends. The CDR3 region has the DNA TGCGCCAGCAGCTTGGTACCAGGATCGAACTATGGCTACACCTTC. It encodes CASSLVPGSNYGYTF.

This clone is a singleton in its sample. The J gene is TRBJ2-1, the V gene TRBV27, with D possibly being TRBD2 (5 bases). Germline CDR1 reads MNHEY; CDR2 reads SMNVEV (reference sequence). The CDR3 extends over 15 amino acids. Between the trimmed V and J ends, which lost 2 bases and 0 bases, there was a span of 8 bases. In nucleotides, the CDR3 is TGTGCCAGCAGTTTAGGAGCGGCCTCCTACAATGAGCAGTTCTTC. It codes for CASSLGAASYNEQFF.

This rearrangement joins TRBV3-1 (or the pseudogene TRBV3-2) to TRBJ1-1; no reliable D call. This CDR3 comprises 12 residues. Germline V gene data show CDR1 as LGHDT and CDR2 as YNNKEL (reference sequence). Trimming left V 1 base short and J 8 bases short, with 8 bases between. The CDR3 region is CASSQAGSEAFF. The CDR3 nucleotides read TGTGCCAGCAGCCAAGCGGGGTCAGAAGCTTTCTTT.

V and J are TRBV9 and TRBJ2-2; 8 bases align to TRBD2. Trimming removed 2 bases from V and 5 bases from J; junction bases left unmatched: 8. Germline V gives CDR1 SGDLS, CDR2 YYNGEE. This CDR3 is 16 amino acids long. Here the CDR3 DNA reads TGTGCCAGCAGCGTGGGATTTACGGGGGGGACCGGGGAGCTGTTTTTT. It yields the protein CASSVGFTGGTGELFF.

The chain combines TRBV27 with TRBJ2-7, with 8 bases matching TRBD1. Germline-derived CDR1 and CDR2 are MNHEY and SMNVEV (reference sequence). The CDR3 extends over 15 amino acids. Losses at the gene ends were 2 bases for V and 2 bases for J; bases not matched to a gene: 5. CDR3 in amino acids: CASSLAQGATYEQYF. In DNA form, the CDR3 reads TGTGCCAGCAGTTTAGCGCAGGGGGCCACCTACGAGCAGTACTTC.

In its sample, this clone was seen once. V usage is TRBV9 and J usage is TRBJ2-1, with 8 bases fitting TRBD2. CDR3 length equals 15 residues. The V gene end was trimmed by 4 bases and the J gene end by 8 bases; junction bases not matched to a gene: 11. Germline-derived CDR1 and CDR2 are SGDLS and YYNGEE. CDR3 nucleotides: TGTGCCAGCAGCCCCTGGGGTAGCGGGGTCGATGAGCAGTTCTTC. Translating gives CASSPWGSGVDEQFF.

V gene TRBV19 combines with J gene TRBJ1-5, with 7 bases identical to TRBD1. Trimming took 4 bases from V and 4 from J; bases not matched to a gene: 4. CDR1 is LNHDA and CDR2 is SQIVND in the germline V gene (reference sequence). This CDR3 region has 14 residues. CDR3 nucleotides: TGTGCCAGTAGTACTGACAGGGCGAATCAGCCCCAGCATTTT. It codes for CASSTDRANQPQHF.

V gene TRBV5-4 combines with J gene TRBJ2-1, with 11 positions matching TRBD2. Losses at the gene ends were 4 bases for V and 5 bases for J; bases not matched to a gene: 14. This CDR3 comprises 18 residues. Germline V gene data show CDR1 as SGHNT and CDR2 as YYREEE (reference sequence). CDR3 sequence: CASSEPILTSGMNNEQFF. CDR3 sequence (DNA): TGTGCCAGCAGCGAGCCGATTCTGACTAGCGGGATGAACAATGAGCAGTTCTTC. Full variable domain (outside the CDR3, taken from reference TRBV5-4 and TRBJ2-1): ETGVTQSPTHLIKTRGQQVTLRCSSQSGHNTVSWYQQALGQGPQFIFQYYREEENGRGNFPPRFSGLQFPNYSSELNVNALELDDSALYLCASSEPILTSGMNNEQFFGPGTRLTVL.

The chain carries TRBV5-4 and TRBJ1-3, with D perhaps matching TRBD1 (5 bases). The CDR3 has 16 residues. In germline, CDR1 is SGHNT, CDR2 YYREEE (reference sequence). The V gene lost 2 bases and the J gene lost 0 bases, with 12 bases spanning the gap. The CDR3 DNA reads as TGTGCCAGCAGCTTTCGTGACAGCGTCTCTGGAAACACCATATATTTT. Translating it yields CASSFRDSVSGNTIYF.